This TCR beta chain was identified in a study of blood T cell repertoires in COVID-19. Germline V gene sequence: CDR1 SGHRS, CDR2 YFSETQ. V was shortened by 0 bases and J by 8 bases, with 14 bases between the two germline ends. The CDR3 is made up of 14 amino acids. Per the study methods: Researchers report that nucleated cell counts were estimated from reference gene primer amplification. TCRdb's copy holds only in-frame clones and misses some; the assay was immunoSEQ multiplex PCR. The DNA gave D and trimming, while V, J and clone size come from that table. Here the sample spans tens of thousands of clones, 90% to 95% being singletons.

The chain employs TRBV5-1 and TRBJ1-1, with D possibly matching TRBD1 (6 bases). The TCR was taken from a human donor with active COVID-19. The donor label of this sample is uncertain. The sequenced sample consisted of peripheral blood. The CDR3 loop is CASSLGRGALEAFF. The CDR3 coding sequence is TGCGCCAGCAGCTTGGGCCGGGGGGCCCTAGAAGCTTTCTTT. The complete variable domain, with remaining parts taken from reference TRBV5-1 and TRBJ1-1, reads KAGVTQTPRYLIKTRGQQVTLSCSPISGHRSVSWYQQTPGQGLQFLFEYFSETQRNKGNFPGRFSGRQFSNSRSEMNVSTLELGDSALYLCASSLGRGALEAFFGQGTRLTVV.